This TCR beta chain was profiled in a study of T-cell reconstitution after alpha-beta-depleted transplantation in children (dated by TCRdb to 2016 to 2018). For context, the study as a whole: The study quantitatively tracked T-cell immune reconstitution after TCRalphabeta/CD19-depleted allogeneic hematopoietic cell transplantation in children using TCR repertoire profiling.

The method was PCR. Sequenced using an Illumina HiSeq 2500. TCR libraries were prepared with molecular barcoding, using unique molecular identifiers to normalize TCRbeta repertoire quantification. TCRdb took the public reads, trimmed them with fastp at Q25, ran MiXCR for clone calling and kept in-frame beta chains. Identical CDR3 proteins give one entry, which carries the most common genes and DNA. For this sample there are some 310,000 distinct CDR3 sequences; approximately 23% appear just once. The leading ten clones occupy approximately 11% of the sample. V is clipped by 0 bases and J by 7 bases, and the sequence between their germline boundaries is 17 bases long. According to the germline V gene, CDR1 reads SGHRS and CDR2 reads YFSETQ. The cysteine opens and the phenylalanine closes a CDR3 of 15 amino acids. Just the 45-base CDR3 DNA is kept, in frame starting at base 1. Results and caveats for the whole study, not just this receptor: Hyperexpanded clone frequencies declined over subsequent months; after one year, T-cell counts and TCRbeta diversity were mostly attributed to newly produced T cells. Apparently early alphabetaT-cell count recovery about two months after transplant reportedly relied on only several hundred rapidly expanded clones derived from non-depleted graft cells. In some patients, the high TCRbeta diversity seen at day 60 was put down to recipient T cells and intrathymic progenitors that had survived conditioning.

The treatment or condition label, as the study defines it: allogeneic hematopoietic cell transplantation with graft depleted of TCRalphabeta T cells and CD19 B cells. Transplant recipients were children who received TCRalphabeta/CD19-depleted allogeneic hematopoietic cell grafts. In regard to this clonotype: Its antigen remains undetermined. No per-base quality is available; no much larger clone lies one base away.

The chain is made from TRBV5-1 and TRBJ2-7; D gene: possibly TRBD1, on 6 matching bases. The sequence was collected from a male patient younger than 18 who had a stem cell transplant for acute lymphoblastic leukemia, so the T cells may come from the graft donor. The material sequenced was PBMCs, mostly from graft donor cells, taken 180 days after TCRalphabeta/CD19-depleted stem cell transplant. CDR3 region: CASSLDGTRQLEQYF. The nucleotide sequence is TGCGCCAGCAGCTTGGACGGGACACGGCAACTAGAGCAGTACTTC.